The 21 T cell receptor beta chains reported below all come from one sample, sequenced in a study of cytomegalovirus exposure and HLA in healthy donors. The PCR employed 60 Vbeta primers together with 13 Jbeta primers. Sequenced by immunoSEQ multiplex PCR; TCRdb stores in-frame clones only, minus some. This table has about 130,000 clones, approximately 73% appearing once. Material for sequencing was PBMCs. Receptor source: a man between 60 and 75 years old in good health and CMV-seropositive.

The count of this clone is one. CDR3 loop: CASSRLWAQQETQYF. The CDR3 DNA reads TGTGCCAGCAGCCGGCTGTGGGCGCAACAAGAGACCCAGTACTTC. The genes are TRBV11-1 and TRBJ2-5; D remains unclear. The CDR3 covers 15 residues. V lost 5 bases and J lost 2, with 15 bases in between. Germline lookup yields CDR1 SGHAT and CDR2 FQDESV (reference sequence). The variable domain in full, completed from reference TRBV11-1 and TRBJ2-5, reads EAEVAQSPRYKITEKSQAVAFWCDPISGHATLYWYRQILGQGPELLVQFQDESVVDDSQLPKDRFSAERLKGVDSTLKIQPAELGDSAMYLCASSRLWAQQETQYFGPGTRLLVL.

The chain is built from TRBV15 and TRBJ2-5; D unclear. The V end was cut by 1 base, the J end by 5 bases, with 8 bases between. The CDR3 is 13 amino acids. The germline V gene has CDR1 LNHNV and CDR2 YYDKDF (reference sequence). This chain's CDR3 is CATSRARRETQYF. The CDR3 region has the DNA TGTGCCACCAGCAGAGCCCGGCGGGAGACCCAGTACTTC.

This clone was recorded once. The V gene is TRBV6-5, the J gene TRBJ2-7; 7 bases align to TRBD2. Germline V gene lookup returns CDR1 MNHEY and CDR2 SVGAGI. This CDR3 region has 15 residues. The V segment lost 5 bases and the J segment 6 bases; nucleotides outside the gene matches: 13. CDR3 sequence reads: CASSARITGGSEQYF. DNA of the CDR3: TGTGCCAGCAGTGCCCGAATTACGGGGGGAAGCGAGCAGTACTTC.

This clone was picked up one time. The chain joins TRBV9 to TRBJ2-7, with D uncertain. V was trimmed by 0 bases and J by 4 bases, leaving 14 bases between them. This CDR3 has 15 residues. CDR1 and CDR2 (germline): SGDLS, YYNGEE. CDR3 residues: CASSVAGQPFYEQYF. CDR3 coding DNA: TGTGCCAGCAGCGTAGCTGGGCAACCTTTTTACGAGCAGTACTTC.

As regards this clone: At one of its ends the junction is not consistent with the germline gene, which may arise from a read error. The V gene is TRBV5-5, the J gene TRBJ2-1; 7 nucleotides line up with TRBD1. CDR1 and CDR2 from the germline V gene are SGHKS and YYEKEE (reference sequence). There are 14 residues in the CDR3. The CDR3 sequence: CASSLDPSRGPLLF. The DNA of the CDR3 is TGTGCCAGCAGCTTGGACCCGAGTAGGGGGCCTTTACTCTTC.

V is TRBV6-1 and J is TRBJ1-1, with 9 nucleotides matching TRBD1. CDR3 length equals 15 residues. V dropped 5 bases and J dropped 5; count of bases not matched to a gene: 9. Per the germline V gene, CDR1 is MNHNS and CDR2 is SASEGT. The CDR3 here is CASSTRTGEGTEAFF. The CDR3 DNA reads TGTGCCAGCAGTACCCGGACAGGGGAGGGTACTGAAGCTTTCTTT.

The CDR3 coding sequence is TGCGCCAGCAGCCAAGGTCGCAGGACTAGCACAGATACGCAGTATTTT. This sequence encodes CASSQGRRTSTDTQYF. V usage is TRBV4-1 and J usage is TRBJ2-3; a weak D match, TRBD2 (5 bases). Germline assignment: CDR1 MGHRA and CDR2 YSYEKL. The V and J ends lost 1 base and 0 bases respectively, with 11 bases between them. The CDR3 is made up of 16 amino acids.

The J gene is TRBJ1-6, the V gene TRBV10-3, with 7 positions matching TRBD1. CDR1 ENHRY and CDR2 SYGVKD come from the germline V gene. The CDR3 length is 15 residues. V lost 0 bases, J lost 8 bases, and 4 bases stayed unmatched. The CDR3 DNA reads as TGTGCCATCAGTGAGTCCGAAGGACAGGATTCACCCCTCCACTTT. Protein sequence: CAISESEGQDSPLHF.

The sample holds a few counts of this clone. V usage is TRBV11-2 and J usage is TRBJ1-2; TRBD1 is a possible D gene (6 bases). CDR1 and CDR2 from the germline V gene are SGHAT and FQNNGV. The V end lost 7 bases, the J end lost 4 bases, and 13 bases lay between the germline ends. The CDR3 sequence is 13 residues long. DNA for the CDR3: TGTGCCAGCATTGGCAGGGGTCCCTATGGCTACACCTTC. Encoded protein: CASIGRGPYGYTF.

The rearrangement uses TRBV28 and TRBJ1-2; D is ambiguous. The germline V gene encodes CDR1 MDHEN and CDR2 SYDVKM. The length of the CDR3 is 13 residues. V was trimmed by 1 base and J by 6 bases, leaving 9 bases between them. CDR3 DNA: TGTGCCAGCAGTTTATTTGTTATAGATGGCTACACCTTC. Its protein is CASSLFVIDGYTF.

The J gene is TRBJ1-4, the V gene TRBV7-9; D not certain. The V end was cut by 0 bases, the J end by 7 bases, with 9 bases between. This CDR3 contains 14 residues. Germline CDR1 SEHNR, CDR2 FQNEAQ (reference sequence). As DNA, the CDR3 is TGTGCCAGCAGCTTAGCCGGGGATGGTGAAAAACTGTTTTTT. Translated: CASSLAGDGEKLFF. Looking up the rest from reference TRBV7-9 and TRBJ1-4 gives the full variable domain: DTGVSQNPRHKITKRGQNVTFRCDPISEHNRLYWYRQTLGQGPEFLTYFQNEAQLEKSRLLSDRFSAERPKGSFSTLEIQRTEQGDSAMYLCASSLAGDGEKLFFGSGTQLSVL.

Concerning this clone: The identical CDR3 is also encoded by other nucleotide sequences in the sample. CDR3 DNA sequence: TGTGCCAGCAGCTTACGCACGGGTTCTTACAATGAGCAGTTCTTC. Its protein product is CASSLRTGSYNEQFF. The gene calls are TRBV7-8 and TRBJ2-1, with D uncertain. The CDR3 has 15 amino acids. Germline-derived CDR1 and CDR2 are SGHVS and FQNEAQ. V gave up 2 bases and J gave up 4 bases, with 12 bases separating them. The entire variable domain, with the rest obtained from reference TRBV7-8 and TRBJ2-1, is as follows: GAGVSQSPRYKVAKRGQDVALRCDPISGHVSLFWYQQALGQGPEFLTYFQNEAQLDKSGLPSDRFFAERPEGSVSTLKIQRTQQEDSAVYLCASSLRTGSYNEQFFGPGTRLTVL.

V and J are TRBV5-1 and TRBJ2-5; D may be TRBD2 (5 bases). The germline V gene has CDR1 SGHRS and CDR2 YFSETQ. V was shortened by 5 bases and J by 2 bases, with 7 bases between the two germline ends. This CDR3 has 12 amino acids. This chain's CDR3 is CASRRDQETQYF. The DNA for the CDR3 is TGCGCCAGCAGGAGGGATCAAGAGACCCAGTACTTC.

The chain joins TRBV6-1 to TRBJ1-3; TRBD1 might be the D (5 bases). V lost 2 bases, J lost 1 base, and 21 bases lay in between. The CDR3 totals 19 residues. The V gene's germline CDR1 is MNHNS and CDR2 SASEGT. CDR3 in DNA: TGTGCCAGCAGTGAAAAGAGGCTGGGGCGAGCCCTTTCTGGAAACACCATATATTTT. Protein sequence: CASSEKRLGRALSGNTIYF.

The chain carries TRBV25-1 and TRBJ2-2; a possible D gene is TRBD1 (6 bases). V was trimmed by 4 bases and J by 1 base, leaving 10 bases between them. In germline, CDR1 is MGHDK, CDR2 SYGVNS. The CDR3 totals 15 residues. The chain's CDR3 is CASSAPDRNTGELFF. CDR3 coding DNA: TGTGCCAGCAGTGCCCCGGACAGGAACACCGGGGAGCTGTTTTTT.

There are a few counts of this clone. V and J are TRBV19 and TRBJ1-4; D remains unclear. Between the trimmed V and J ends, which lost 11 bases and 5 bases, there was a span of 12 bases. CDR1 LNHDA and CDR2 SQIVND come from the germline V gene (reference sequence). The CDR3 is 12 residues long. CDR3 region: CASNGRNEKLFF. The CDR3 coding sequence is TGTGCCTCTAACGGGAGGAATGAAAAACTGTTTTTT.

This clone has just a few counts. The chain employs TRBV6-1 and TRBJ1-1; possibly TRBD1 for D (6 bases). V shed 9 bases and J shed 0 bases, with 14 bases lying between them. Germline CDR1 is MNHNS and CDR2 is SASEGT. The CDR3 has 14 residues. The CDR3 loop reads CASRFGDMNTEAFF. CDR3 bases: TGTGCCAGTCGGTTCGGGGACATGAACACTGAAGCTTTCTTT.

This rearrangement joins TRBV19 to TRBJ1-2, with a tentative D call TRBD1 (5 bases). V gave up 2 bases and J gave up 10 bases, with 14 bases separating them. The CDR3 is 13 amino acids. Germline V gene lookup returns CDR1 LNHDA and CDR2 SQIVND (reference sequence). The CDR3 region is CASSIRQEQVYTF. CDR3 nucleotides: TGTGCCAGTAGTATAAGGCAGGAACAGGTCTACACCTTC.

The chain employs TRBV5-1 and TRBJ2-5, with TRBD1 as a possible D gene (7 bases). V was shortened by 4 bases and J by 5 bases, with 18 bases between the two germline ends. Germline V CDR1 and CDR2: SGHRS, YFSETQ. The CDR3 contains 15 residues. The CDR3 is CASSRGGGGAETQYF. DNA of the CDR3: TGCGCCAGCAGCAGAGGTGGAGGGGGCGCGGAGACCCAGTACTTC.

This clone was found a few times. This chain links TRBV5-6 with TRBJ2-7; no clear D. Trimming removed 0 bases from V and 3 bases from J, with 13 bases in between. The CDR3 consists of 15 residues. CDR1 SGHDT and CDR2 YYEEEE come from the germline V gene. The CDR3 loop is CASSLVGVAVYEQYF. In nucleotides, the CDR3 is TGTGCCAGCAGCTTGGTAGGCGTAGCCGTCTACGAGCAGTACTTC.

This chain uses TRBV7-3 with TRBJ2-1, with D possibly being TRBD2 (5 bases). The germline V and J ends were trimmed by 5 bases and 9 bases, with 8 bases remaining between them. This CDR3 contains 11 residues. Germline CDR1 and CDR2: SGHTA and FQGTGA. The CDR3 sequence is CASSRGGEQFF. In nucleotides, the CDR3 is TGTGCCAGCAGCCGGGGTGGTGAGCAGTTCTTC.